This is a list of T cell receptor beta chains from one sample in a study of PD-1 blockade in mismatch repair-deficient tumors. This table comes from immunoSEQ multiplex PCR, and its TCRdb copy is limited to in-frame clones, with some not included. The table lists 85,000 to 130,000 clones, 70% to 85% of them singletons. The specimen was peripheral blood, collected 35 to 37 weeks after starting pembrolizumab. The receptor source for this set is an adult with mismatch repair-deficient cancer. CDR3s include the opening cysteine and the closing phenylalanine or tryptophan. Each record gives: V gene, J gene, D gene, clone size, CDR3 DNA, CDR3 protein. D genes are given only for firm matches. Rows give clone size only sometimes, using once, few, many, or a class for an expanded clone.

V gene: TRBV11-2
J gene: TRBJ1-4
D gene: TRBD1
clone size: -
CDR3 DNA: TGTGCCAGCAGCTCGTCCCGGGACAGGGGATCTCGAGAAAAACTGTTTTTT
CDR3 protein: CASSSSRDRGSREKLFF

V gene: TRBV25-1
J gene: TRBJ2-3
D gene: -
clone size: -
CDR3 DNA: TGTGCCAGCAGCGCCGGGACCCGCCACAGCACAGATACGCAGTATTTT
CDR3 protein: CASSAGTRHSTDTQYF

V gene: TRBV19
J gene: TRBJ2-6
D gene: TRBD1
clone size: -
CDR3 DNA: TGTGCCAGTAGTATAGTTGGGACAGCTCTACCTGGGGCCAACGTCCTGACTTTC
CDR3 protein: CASSIVGTALPGANVLTF

V gene: TRBV5-1
J gene: TRBJ1-5
D gene: TRBD1
clone size: -
CDR3 DNA: TGCGCCAGCAGCTTGGTAGGGACAGGGGGCAATCAGCCCCAGCATTTT
CDR3 protein: CASSLVGTGGNQPQHF

V gene: TRBV25-1
J gene: TRBJ2-5
D gene: -
clone size: once
CDR3 DNA: TGTGCCAGCAGTGTCGGAGGGAACCAAGAGACCCAGTACTTC
CDR3 protein: CASSVGGNQETQYF

V gene: TRBV19
J gene: TRBJ1-1
D gene: -
clone size: -
CDR3 DNA: TGTGCCAGTAGCCTGACAGAGAACACTGAAGCTTTCTTT
CDR3 protein: CASSLTENTEAFF

V gene: TRBV19
J gene: TRBJ1-5
D gene: -
clone size: -
CDR3 DNA: TGTGCCAGTAGTATTGACACAGGGAGCGCGGAGGGGAGCAATCAGCCCCAGCATTTT
CDR3 protein: CASSIDTGSAEGSNQPQHF

V gene: TRBV12-1
J gene: TRBJ2-4
D gene: -
clone size: -
CDR3 DNA: TGTGCCAGCAGCTTTGGGGGTGAGGGAGGGCAGGTAAACATTCAGTACTTC
CDR3 protein: CASSFGGEGGQVNIQYF

V gene: TRBV4-1
J gene: TRBJ2-6
D gene: -
clone size: -
CDR3 DNA: TGCGCCAGCAGCCAGGGGACTGGGGCCAACGTCCTGACTTTC
CDR3 protein: CASSQGTGANVLTF

V gene: TRBV15
J gene: TRBJ2-3
D gene: TRBD2
clone size: -
CDR3 DNA: TGTGCCACCAGGCCAAAGATCTTGGCGGGAGGCACCCTTAGCACAGATACGCAGTATTTT
CDR3 protein: CATRPKILAGGTLSTDTQYF

V gene: TRBV20-1
J gene: TRBJ2-1
D gene: -
clone size: -
CDR3 DNA: TGCAGTGTTCGTAAGGGGGATGAGCAGTTCTTC
CDR3 protein: CSVRKGDEQFF

V gene: TRBV10-3
J gene: TRBJ1-5
D gene: -
clone size: -
CDR3 DNA: TGTGCCATCAGTGATCAGGCAGGGGATCAGCCCCAGCATTTT
CDR3 protein: CAISDQAGDQPQHF

V gene: TRBV5-1
J gene: TRBJ2-5
D gene: TRBD1
clone size: -
CDR3 DNA: TGCGCCAGCAGCATCGGACAGGGACGTTTTCAGACCCAGTACTTC
CDR3 protein: CASSIGQGRFQTQYF

V gene: TRBV5-8
J gene: TRBJ2-7
D gene: -
clone size: -
CDR3 DNA: TGTGCCAGCATTGTAGGGGGGCGCATCGAGCAGTACTTC
CDR3 protein: CASIVGGRIEQYF

V gene: TRBV9
J gene: TRBJ1-4
D gene: TRBD1
clone size: few
CDR3 DNA: TGTGCCAGCAGCGCCGGACAGGGCTGGGGTGAAAAACTGTTTTTT
CDR3 protein: CASSAGQGWGEKLFF

V gene: TRBV6-5
J gene: TRBJ1-2
D gene: TRBD1
clone size: -
CDR3 DNA: TGTGCCAGCAGTCCGACAGGGGGGTATGGCTACACCTTC
CDR3 protein: CASSPTGGYGYTF

V gene: TRBV19
J gene: TRBJ1-2
D gene: -
clone size: few
CDR3 DNA: TGTGCCAGTAGTCCCGTGGATCCATCGGGGCTATATGGCTACACCTTC
CDR3 protein: CASSPVDPSGLYGYTF

V gene: TRBV2
J gene: TRBJ2-3
D gene: -
clone size: few
CDR3 DNA: TGTGCCAGCAGTGAGGTCGGGGCCCGCACAGATACGCAGTATTTT
CDR3 protein: CASSEVGARTDTQYF

V gene: TRBV9
J gene: TRBJ2-5
D gene: -
clone size: -
CDR3 DNA: TGTGCCAGCAGCGTAGCTCTGGGGAAGGAGACCCAGTACTTC
CDR3 protein: CASSVALGKETQYF

V gene: TRBV19
J gene: TRBJ1-1
D gene: -
clone size: -
CDR3 DNA: TGTGCCAGTAGTATTGGACGGATAAGTGAAGCTTTCTTT
CDR3 protein: CASSIGRISEAFF

V gene: TRBV19
J gene: TRBJ2-7
D gene: -
clone size: once
CDR3 DNA: TGTGCCAGTAGTATAGGCGCACAGACCAGAATGTTCTACGAGCAGTACTTC
CDR3 protein: CASSIGAQTRMFYEQYF

V gene: TRBV18
J gene: TRBJ1-2
D gene: -
clone size: -
CDR3 DNA: TGTGCCAGCTCGGAAACAGAACCGGGGGATGGCTACACCTTC
CDR3 protein: CASSETEPGDGYTF

V gene: TRBV14
J gene: TRBJ2-1
D gene: -
clone size: few
CDR3 DNA: TGTGCCAGCAGCCCCCGAGGTTACTACAATGAGCAGTTCTTC
CDR3 protein: CASSPRGYYNEQFF

V gene: TRBV19
J gene: TRBJ1-5
D gene: -
clone size: -
CDR3 DNA: TGTGCCAGCTCCTATCAGGGGACTTATCAGCCCCAGCATTTT
CDR3 protein: CASSYQGTYQPQHF

V gene: TRBV29-1
J gene: TRBJ2-1
D gene: TRBD1
clone size: -
CDR3 DNA: TGCAGCGTTGAAGCAGGGGGCAATGAGCAGTTCTTC
CDR3 protein: CSVEAGGNEQFF

V gene: TRBV7-9
J gene: TRBJ2-2
D gene: TRBD1
clone size: -
CDR3 DNA: TGTGCCAGCAGCTTTAGGACAGGGGCTATCCAGAACACCGGGGAGCTGTTTTTT
CDR3 protein: CASSFRTGAIQNTGELFF

V gene: TRBV5-4
J gene: TRBJ2-3
D gene: -
clone size: -
CDR3 DNA: TGTGCCAGCAGCTTATTTCCCCCGGGAAGGAGCACAGATACGCAGTATTTT
CDR3 protein: CASSLFPPGRSTDTQYF

V gene: TRBV11-2
J gene: TRBJ2-1
D gene: -
clone size: -
CDR3 DNA: TGTGCCAGCAGCGAAGGGCGGGGCTCCTACAATGAGCAGTTCTTC
CDR3 protein: CASSEGRGSYNEQFF

V gene: TRBV6-1
J gene: TRBJ1-1
D gene: -
clone size: -
CDR3 DNA: TGTGCCAGCAGTGAAGAGAGGGTGGAGATTACTGAAGCTTTCTTT
CDR3 protein: CASSEERVEITEAFF

V gene: TRBV27
J gene: TRBJ1-5
D gene: -
clone size: -
CDR3 DNA: TGTGCCAGCAGTTATATCCGCCTTTTCCGTGGGCGGAGCAATCAGCCCCAGCATTTT
CDR3 protein: CASSYIRLFRGRSNQPQHF

V gene: TRBV4-1
J gene: TRBJ2-1
D gene: TRBD2
clone size: -
CDR3 DNA: TGCGCCAGCAGCCAATTAGGGGTAGCGGGAGGGATATACAATGAGCAGTTCTTC
CDR3 protein: CASSQLGVAGGIYNEQFF

V gene: TRBV7-9
J gene: TRBJ1-2
D gene: -
clone size: -
CDR3 DNA: TGTGCCAGCAGCTTAGTGGGCAGGGCCTGGGGCTACACCTTC
CDR3 protein: CASSLVGRAWGYTF